This TCR beta chain was observed in a study of blood T cells in healthy people across ages. The overall study: The template switching approach captured approximately one barcoded beta molecule for every two T cells.

CDR3 length: 17 residues. The germline V gene has CDR1 LGHDT and CDR2 YNNKEL (reference sequence). The V and J ends lost 2 bases and 2 bases respectively, with 16 bases between them. PCR was performed a second time for about 7 to 12 cycles using a sample-barcoded 5' primer and a J-beta primer mix. TCRdb re-derived calls from the 5' RACE reads in MiXCR, one entry per CDR3 protein. This table has about 1.1 million distinct CDR3 sequences, around two fifths appearing once. The chain uses TRBV3-1 and TRBJ2-4, with D possibly TRBD1 on 6 matching bases. The sequenced sample consisted of blood. This sequence originates from a man between 18 and 35 years old in good health. For the CDR3, the DNA is TGTGCCAGCAGCCAATCAGGACAGATCAGGACCAAAAACATTCAGTACTTC. The encoded protein is CASSQSGQIRTKNIQYF.